A single sample gave rise to the 12 T cell receptor beta chains below, sequenced in a study of T-cell memory formation after mild COVID-19. TCRdb ran MiXCR on the 5' RACE reads and lists one entry per CDR3 protein. The top ten clones hold roughly 3.9% of a sample with some 180,000 distinct CDR3 sequences, approximately 18% of them seen once. What was sequenced was PBMCs or a T cell subset sorted from them (not recorded which). These receptors originate from a man younger than 30 who had mild COVID-19 (a few samples of this study predate the infection). Cell type and time point are not known.

V is TRBV11-2 and J is TRBJ2-5, with TRBD1 as a possible D gene (6 bases). The CDR3 contains 16 residues. CDR1 and CDR2 (germline): SGHAT, FQNNGV. V was trimmed by 5 bases and J by 1 base, leaving 17 bases between them. The CDR3 DNA is TGTGCCAGCAGCCTGGACCCGGGACACCTCCAAGAGACCCAGTACTTC. Encoded protein: CASSLDPGHLQETQYF.

The V gene is TRBV27, the J gene TRBJ2-3; TRBD1 aligns across 10 bases. The CDR3 is 14 amino acids. The V gene's germline CDR1 is MNHEY and CDR2 SMNVEV (reference sequence). Trimming cost V 7 bases and J 3 bases; bases outside gene matches: 4. Written as DNA, the CDR3 is TGTGCCAGCACATCGGGACAGGGGACAGATACGCAGTATTTT. Its translation: CASTSGQGTDTQYF.

The chain carries TRBV2 and TRBJ2-5, with D perhaps given as TRBD1 or TRBD2 (7 bases each). Trimming took off 11 bases at V and 5 bases at J, with 18 bases between the two ends. CDR1 is SNHLY, CDR2 FYNNEI, per germline. The CDR3 loop spans 13 amino acids. The CDR3 bases are TGTGCCGGGGGGGAAGGGGGCTCGGAGACCCAGTACTTC. Translating gives CAGGEGGSETQYF.

This chain links TRBV28 with TRBJ1-5, with D hard to call. The germline CDR1 and CDR2 sequences are MDHEN and SYDVKM. Trimming took 1 base from V and 11 from J, leaving 12 bases between them. This CDR3 comprises 13 residues. For the CDR3, the DNA is TGTGCCAGCAGTTTATTTCGGGATAAGGCCCAGCATTTT. The encoded protein is CASSLFRDKAQHF.

This chain connects TRBV20-1 to TRBJ2-3; D gene uncertain. CDR1 and CDR2 from the germline V gene are DFQATT and SNEGSKA (reference sequence). V was shortened by 3 bases and J by 1 base, with 8 bases between the two germline ends. The CDR3 contains 13 residues. The CDR3 is CSASSSGTDTQYF. Written as DNA, the CDR3 is TGCAGTGCTAGTAGCTCGGGCACAGATACGCAGTATTTT.

This sequence joins TRBV5-1 and TRBJ2-7; 9 nucleotides match TRBD1. After removal of 1 base from V and 2 bases from J, the junction contained 4 bases not matched to a gene. The length of the CDR3 is 15 residues. Germline values: CDR1 SGHRS, CDR2 YFSETQ. The CDR3 nucleotides read TGCGCCAGCAGCTTGCTGGGACAGGGCCCCTACGAGCAGTACTTC. This translates into CASSLLGQGPYEQYF.

The chain joins TRBV5-1 to TRBJ1-1; 8 bases align to TRBD1. The CDR3 is 17 amino acids. Germline V gives CDR1 SGHRS, CDR2 YFSETQ. V was clipped by 0 bases and J by 1 base; unmatched bases: 8. CDR3 amino acids: CASSLAVTGVRNTEAFF. CDR3 DNA sequence: TGCGCCAGCAGCTTGGCCGTGACAGGGGTGAGGAACACTGAAGCTTTCTTT.

The V and J genes are TRBV28 and TRBJ2-3; maybe TRBD2 (6 bases). Looked up from germline, CDR1 is MDHEN and CDR2 is SYDVKM. V was cut by 6 bases and J by 3 bases, with 16 bases left in between. The CDR3 consists of 15 residues. The DNA for the CDR3 is TGTGCCAGCAGCCCGGGTGGGGAGGCGACAGATACGCAGTATTTT. Translation: CASSPGGEATDTQYF.

V gene TRBV20-1 combines with J gene TRBJ2-1; 7 nucleotides line up with TRBD2. The CDR3 is 13 residues long. V was pared by 5 bases and J by 7 bases, with 8 bases of the junction left unmatched. CDR1 is DFQATT, CDR2 SNEGSKA, per germline (reference sequence). The DNA of the CDR3 is TGCAGTGCTCTCCGGGACTATCCTAATGAGCAGTTCTTC. Encoded protein: CSALRDYPNEQFF.

This clonotype occurred once. The V and J genes are TRBV18 and TRBJ2-5; D may be TRBD1 (6 bases). V lost 6 bases and J 5 bases, leaving 19 bases between the germline ends. The CDR3 consists of 15 residues. Germline lookup yields CDR1 KGHSH and CDR2 LQKENI. CDR3 DNA sequence: TGTGCCAGCTCCCCAAGGACAGCTTCTACGGAGACCCAGTACTTC. This sequence encodes CASSPRTASTETQYF. The whole variable domain, remainder taken from reference TRBV18 and TRBJ2-5, is NAGVMQNPRHLVRRRGQEARLRCSPMKGHSHVYWYRQLPEEGLKFMVYLQKENIIDESGMPKERFSAEFPKEGPSILRIQQVVRGDSAAYFCASSPRTASTETQYFGPGTRLLVL.

The chain is built from TRBV6-2 or TRBV6-3 and TRBJ2-2, with a weak D call TRBD1 (6 bases). CDR1 is MNHEY and CDR2 is SVGEGT in the germline V gene. The V end lost 2 bases, the J end lost 3 bases, and 13 bases lay between the germline ends. The CDR3 sequence is 16 residues long. CDR3 sequence reads: CASSYHRQGHTGELFF. The CDR3 DNA reads as TGTGCCAGCAGTTACCATCGGCAGGGGCACACCGGGGAGCTGTTTTTT.

V and J are TRBV24-1 and TRBJ2-5; the D gene is possibly TRBD2 (5 bases). Between the trimmed V and J ends, which lost 8 bases and 5 bases, there was a span of 11 bases. Germline V gives CDR1 KGHDR, CDR2 SFDVKD. This CDR3 region has 12 residues. CDR3 protein: CATTSEEETQYF. In nucleotides, the CDR3 is TGTGCCACCACGTCGGAGGAGGAGACCCAGTACTTC.